This T cell receptor (beta chain) was identified during a study of T cell changes during pregnancy in multiple sclerosis. The V and J ends lost 5 bases and 7 bases respectively, with 21 bases between them. The CDR3 contains 16 residues. Germline CDR1 is WNHNN and CDR2 is SYGVQD (reference sequence). The method was immunoSEQ multiplex PCR; TCRdb's version includes in-frame clones alone and lacks a portion of them. The table includes tens of thousands of clones, 88% detected once. This material consisted of CD4+ T cells from peripheral blood mononuclear cells, taken in the second trimester of pregnancy. The sequence was collected from a female donor with multiple sclerosis, enrolled in a pregnancy study. The chain couples TRBV10-1 to TRBJ2-1; a weak D match, TRBD2 (5 bases). DNA of the CDR3: TGCGCCAGCAGTAAGACGACTACGGACCTACAAAATGAGCAGTTCTTC. Protein sequence: CASSKTTTDLQNEQFF.